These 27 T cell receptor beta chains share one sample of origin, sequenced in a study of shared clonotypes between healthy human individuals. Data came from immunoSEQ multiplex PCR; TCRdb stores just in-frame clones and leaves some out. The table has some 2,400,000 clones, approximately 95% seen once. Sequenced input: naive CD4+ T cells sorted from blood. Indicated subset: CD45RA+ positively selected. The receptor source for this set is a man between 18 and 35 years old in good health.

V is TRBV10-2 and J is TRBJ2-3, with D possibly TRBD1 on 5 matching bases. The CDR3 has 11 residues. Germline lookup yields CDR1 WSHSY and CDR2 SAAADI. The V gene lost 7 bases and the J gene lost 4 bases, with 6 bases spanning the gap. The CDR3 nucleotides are TGCGCCAGCACACAGGCAGATACGCAGTATTTT. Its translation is CASTQADTQYF.

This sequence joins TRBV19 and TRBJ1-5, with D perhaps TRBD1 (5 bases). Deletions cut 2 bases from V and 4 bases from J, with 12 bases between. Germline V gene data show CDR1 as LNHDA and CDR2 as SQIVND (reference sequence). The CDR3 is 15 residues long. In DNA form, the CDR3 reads TGTGCCAGTAGTATACCGGGCAGGGTTAATCAGCCCCAGCATTTT. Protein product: CASSIPGRVNQPQHF.

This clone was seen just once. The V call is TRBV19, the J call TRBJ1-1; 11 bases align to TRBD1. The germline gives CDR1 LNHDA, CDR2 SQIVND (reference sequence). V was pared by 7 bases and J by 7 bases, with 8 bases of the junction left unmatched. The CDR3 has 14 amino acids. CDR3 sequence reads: CASTDPGQGVEAFF. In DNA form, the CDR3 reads TGTGCCAGTACGGATCCGGGACAGGGGGTTGAAGCTTTCTTT.

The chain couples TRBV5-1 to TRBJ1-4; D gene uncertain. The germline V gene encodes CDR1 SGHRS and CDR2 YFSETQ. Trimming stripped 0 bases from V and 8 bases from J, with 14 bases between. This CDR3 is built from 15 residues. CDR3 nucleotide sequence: TGCGCCAGCAGCTTGGTAGGGAACCGAAGGGAAAAACTGTTTTTT. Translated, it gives CASSLVGNRREKLFF. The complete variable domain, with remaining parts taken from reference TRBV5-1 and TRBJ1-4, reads KAGVTQTPRYLIKTRGQQVTLSCSPISGHRSVSWYQQTPGQGLQFLFEYFSETQRNKGNFPGRFSGRQFSNSRSEMNVSTLELGDSALYLCASSLVGNRREKLFFGSGTQLSVL.

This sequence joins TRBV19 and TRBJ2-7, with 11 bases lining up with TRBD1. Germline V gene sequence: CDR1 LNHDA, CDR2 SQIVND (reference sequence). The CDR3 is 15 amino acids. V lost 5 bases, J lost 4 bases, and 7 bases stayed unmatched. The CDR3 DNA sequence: TGTGCCAGTAGTTCCCGGGACAGGGGGTTGTACGAGCAGTACTTC. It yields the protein CASSSRDRGLYEQYF.

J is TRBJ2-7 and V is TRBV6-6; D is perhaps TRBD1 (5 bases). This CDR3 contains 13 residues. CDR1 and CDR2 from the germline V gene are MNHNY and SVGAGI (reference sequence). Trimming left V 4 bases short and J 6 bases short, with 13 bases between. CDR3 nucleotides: TGTGCCAGCAGTTCCAGCAGGGCAGGCGAGCAGTACTTC. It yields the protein CASSSSRAGEQYF.

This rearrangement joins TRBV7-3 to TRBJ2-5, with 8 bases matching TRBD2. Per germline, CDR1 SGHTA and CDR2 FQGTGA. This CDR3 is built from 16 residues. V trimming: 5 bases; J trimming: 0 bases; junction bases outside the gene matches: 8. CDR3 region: CASSLGVAGHQETQYF. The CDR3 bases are TGTGCCAGCAGCCTCGGGGTAGCGGGACACCAAGAGACCCAGTACTTC.

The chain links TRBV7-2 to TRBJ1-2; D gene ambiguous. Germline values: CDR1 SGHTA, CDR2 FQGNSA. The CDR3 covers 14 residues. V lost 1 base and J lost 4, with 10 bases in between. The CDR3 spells CASSLGVAAYGYTF. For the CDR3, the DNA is TGTGCCAGCAGCTTAGGGGTGGCAGCCTATGGCTACACCTTC.

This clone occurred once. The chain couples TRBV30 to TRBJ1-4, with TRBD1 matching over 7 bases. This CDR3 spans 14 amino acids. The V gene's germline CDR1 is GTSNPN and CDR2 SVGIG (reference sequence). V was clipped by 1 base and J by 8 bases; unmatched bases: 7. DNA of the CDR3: TGTGCCTGGAGTGGACAGGGAAAGGGGGAAAAACTGTTTTTT. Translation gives CAWSGQGKGEKLFF. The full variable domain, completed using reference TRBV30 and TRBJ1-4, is SQTIHQWPATLVQPVGSPLSLECTVEGTSNPNLYWYRQAAGRGLQLLFYSVGIGQISSEVPQNLSASRPQDRQFILSSKKLLLSDSGFYLCAWSGQGKGEKLFFGSGTQLSVL.

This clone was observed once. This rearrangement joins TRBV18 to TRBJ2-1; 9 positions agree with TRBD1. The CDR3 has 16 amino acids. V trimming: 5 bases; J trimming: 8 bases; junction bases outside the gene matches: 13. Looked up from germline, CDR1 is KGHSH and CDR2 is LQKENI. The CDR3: CASSKNRGLPGDEQFF. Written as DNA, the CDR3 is TGTGCCAGCTCAAAAAACAGGGGGCTGCCAGGAGATGAGCAGTTCTTC.

The CDR3 DNA is TGTGCCATCAGTGAGTCCTTAGGGTCTGGGGCCAACGTCCTGACTTTC. Protein sequence: CAISESLGSGANVLTF. This sequence joins TRBV10-3 and TRBJ2-6; D remains ambiguous. The CDR3 consists of 16 residues. Germline-derived CDR1 and CDR2 are ENHRY and SYGVKD. Trimming shortened V by 0 bases and J by 1 base, and 7 bases separated the two germline ends.

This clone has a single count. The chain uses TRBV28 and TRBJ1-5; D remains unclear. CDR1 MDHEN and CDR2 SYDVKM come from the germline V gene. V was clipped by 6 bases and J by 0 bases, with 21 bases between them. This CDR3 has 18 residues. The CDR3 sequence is CASRPRRGSGYSNQPQHF. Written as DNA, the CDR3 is TGTGCCAGCAGACCTCGCCGGGGATCGGGTTATAGCAATCAGCCCCAGCATTTT.

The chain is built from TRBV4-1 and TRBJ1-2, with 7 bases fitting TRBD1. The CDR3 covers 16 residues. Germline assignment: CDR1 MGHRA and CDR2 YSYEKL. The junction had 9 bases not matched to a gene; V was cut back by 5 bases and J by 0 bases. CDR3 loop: CASSSSGGTANYGYTF. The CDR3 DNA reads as TGCGCCAGCAGCTCCTCCGGGGGGACAGCTAACTATGGCTACACCTTC.

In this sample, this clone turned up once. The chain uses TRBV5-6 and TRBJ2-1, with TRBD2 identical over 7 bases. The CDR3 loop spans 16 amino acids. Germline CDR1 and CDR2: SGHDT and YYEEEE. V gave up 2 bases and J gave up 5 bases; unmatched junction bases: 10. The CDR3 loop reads CASSFLVAGIDNEQFF. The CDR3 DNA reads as TGTGCCAGCAGCTTTTTAGTAGCGGGTATCGACAATGAGCAGTTCTTC. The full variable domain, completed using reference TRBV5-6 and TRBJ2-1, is DAGVTQSPTHLIKTRGQQVTLRCSPKSGHDTVSWYQQALGQGPQFIFQYYEEEERQRGNFPDRFSGHQFPNYSSELNVNALLLGDSALYLCASSFLVAGIDNEQFFGPGTRLTVL.

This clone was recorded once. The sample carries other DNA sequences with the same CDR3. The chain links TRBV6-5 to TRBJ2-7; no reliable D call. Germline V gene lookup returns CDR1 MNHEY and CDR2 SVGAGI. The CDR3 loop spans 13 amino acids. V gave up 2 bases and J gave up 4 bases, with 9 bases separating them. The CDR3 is CASSYTGRYEQYF. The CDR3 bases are TGTGCCAGCAGTTACACCGGACGGTACGAGCAGTACTTC.

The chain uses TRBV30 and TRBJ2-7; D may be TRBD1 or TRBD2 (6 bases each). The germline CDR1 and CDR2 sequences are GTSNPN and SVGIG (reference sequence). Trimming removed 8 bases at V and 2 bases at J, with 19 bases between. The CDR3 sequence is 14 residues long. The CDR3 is CAGIWRGSTYEQYF. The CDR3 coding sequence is TGTGCCGGGATCTGGAGGGGGTCGACCTACGAGCAGTACTTC.

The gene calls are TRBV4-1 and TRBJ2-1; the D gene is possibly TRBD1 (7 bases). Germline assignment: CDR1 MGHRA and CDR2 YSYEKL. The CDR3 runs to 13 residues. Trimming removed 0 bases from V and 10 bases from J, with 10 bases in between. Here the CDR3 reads CASSQDPGGEQFF. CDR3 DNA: TGCGCCAGCAGCCAAGATCCAGGGGGGGAGCAGTTCTTC.

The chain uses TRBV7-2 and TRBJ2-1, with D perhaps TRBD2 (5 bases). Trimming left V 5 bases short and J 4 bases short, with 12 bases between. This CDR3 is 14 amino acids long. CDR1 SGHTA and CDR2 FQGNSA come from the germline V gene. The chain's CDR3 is CASSPGGRYNEQFF. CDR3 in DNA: TGTGCCAGCAGCCCTGGAGGCAGGTACAATGAGCAGTTCTTC.

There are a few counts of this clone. The CDR3 DNA reads as TGCGCCAGCAGCTCGCCCGGGGCGGGGGGGAACACTGAAGCTTTCTTT. This codes for CASSSPGAGGNTEAFF. The genes are TRBV5-1 and TRBJ1-1; TRBD1 might be the D (5 bases). The CDR3 consists of 16 residues. Trimming shortened V by 3 bases and J by 1 base, and 16 bases separated the two germline ends. Germline CDR1 reads SGHRS; CDR2 reads YFSETQ.

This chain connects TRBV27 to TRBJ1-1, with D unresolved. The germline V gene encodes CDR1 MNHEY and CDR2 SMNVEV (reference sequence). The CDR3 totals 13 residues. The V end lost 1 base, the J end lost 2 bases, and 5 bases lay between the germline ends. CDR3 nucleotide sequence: TGTGCCAGCAGTTTATTCAGAAACACTGAAGCTTTCTTT. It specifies CASSLFRNTEAFF.

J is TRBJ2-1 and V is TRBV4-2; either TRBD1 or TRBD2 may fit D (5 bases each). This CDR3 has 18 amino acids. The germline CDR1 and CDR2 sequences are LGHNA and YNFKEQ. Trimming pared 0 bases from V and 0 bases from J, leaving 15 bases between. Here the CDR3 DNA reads TGTGCCAGCAGCCAAGATGTCAGGGACCTTCTCTCCTACAATGAGCAGTTCTTC. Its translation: CASSQDVRDLLSYNEQFF.

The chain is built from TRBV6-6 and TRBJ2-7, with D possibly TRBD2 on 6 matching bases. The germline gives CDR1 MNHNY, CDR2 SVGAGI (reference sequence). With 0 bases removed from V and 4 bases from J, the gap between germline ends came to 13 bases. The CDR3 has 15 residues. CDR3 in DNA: TGTGCCAGCAGTTACTCGTACCGGGAGTTTTACGAGCAGTACTTC. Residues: CASSYSYREFYEQYF.

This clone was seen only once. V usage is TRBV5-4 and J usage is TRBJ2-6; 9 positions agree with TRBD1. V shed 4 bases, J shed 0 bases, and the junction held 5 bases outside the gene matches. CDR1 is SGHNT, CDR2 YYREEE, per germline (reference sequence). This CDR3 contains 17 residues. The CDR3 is CASSRGQGYSGANVLTF. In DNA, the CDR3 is TGTGCCAGCAGCCGGGGACAGGGTTACTCTGGGGCCAACGTCCTGACTTTC.

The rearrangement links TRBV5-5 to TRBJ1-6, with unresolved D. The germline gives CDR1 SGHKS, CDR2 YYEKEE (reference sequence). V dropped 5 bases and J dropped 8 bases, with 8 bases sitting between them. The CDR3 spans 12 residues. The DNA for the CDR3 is TGTGCCAGCAGTACAGTAGATTCACCCCTCCACTTT. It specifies CASSTVDSPLHF.

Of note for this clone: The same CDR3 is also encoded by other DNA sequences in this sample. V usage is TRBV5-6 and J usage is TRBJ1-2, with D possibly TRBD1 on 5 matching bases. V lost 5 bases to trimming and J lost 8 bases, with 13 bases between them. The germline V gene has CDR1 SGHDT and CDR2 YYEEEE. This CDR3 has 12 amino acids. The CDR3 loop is CASSRQGPGYTF. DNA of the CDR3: TGTGCCAGCAGTCGGCAGGGACCAGGCTACACCTTC.

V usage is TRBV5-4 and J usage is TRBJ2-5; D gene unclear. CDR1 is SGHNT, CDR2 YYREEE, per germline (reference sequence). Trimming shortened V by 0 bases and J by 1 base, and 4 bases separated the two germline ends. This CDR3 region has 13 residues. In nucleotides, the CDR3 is TGTGCCAGCAGCTTGGAGACCCAAGAGACCCAGTACTTC. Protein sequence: CASSLETQETQYF.

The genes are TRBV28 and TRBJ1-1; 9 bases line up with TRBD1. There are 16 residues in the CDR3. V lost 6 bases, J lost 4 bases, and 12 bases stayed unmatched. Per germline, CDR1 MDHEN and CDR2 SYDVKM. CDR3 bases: TGTGCCAGCAGCCTACCGTGGGGACAGGGCGGCACTGAAGCTTTCTTT. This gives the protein CASSLPWGQGGTEAFF.